The 21 T cell receptor beta chains in this list originate from one sample, sequenced in a study of control samples from healthy donors and cancer patients. The protocol was immunoSEQ multiplex PCR, while the TCRdb copy is restricted to in-frame clones and leaves out a portion. Of 90,000 to 150,000 clones listed, roughly 88% are singletons. The sample taken for sequencing was blood. All receptors derive from a middle-aged man in good health.

This clone showed up just a few times. The chain links TRBV25-1 to TRBJ1-1; D unresolved. Germline CDR1 reads MGHDK; CDR2 reads SYGVNS. Deletions cut 2 bases from V and 7 bases from J, with 11 bases between. The CDR3 is 13 amino acids. CDR3 residues: CASSEPHSYEAFF. CDR3 in DNA: TGTGCCAGCAGTGAACCGCACAGCTATGAAGCTTTCTTT.

This clone is medium-sized (0.01 to 0.1%) in the sample. V is TRBV5-6 and J is TRBJ1-1; D perhaps matches TRBD1 (5 bases). CDR1 is SGHDT, CDR2 YYEEEE, per germline. V was cut by 0 bases and J by 8 bases, with 14 bases left in between. This CDR3 has 14 residues. The CDR3 protein is CASSLGDGLGEAFF. For the CDR3, the DNA is TGTGCCAGCAGCTTGGGGGACGGGCTGGGAGAAGCTTTCTTT.

This clone was seen ten or more times. The V gene is TRBV7-8, the J gene TRBJ2-5; D might be TRBD1 (6 bases). Germline V gene lookup returns CDR1 SGHVS and CDR2 FQNEAQ. The germline V and J ends were trimmed by 5 bases and 4 bases, with 14 bases remaining between them. The CDR3 has 14 residues. CDR3 coding DNA: TGTGCCAGCAGCCACACAACAGGGTCAGAGACCCAGTACTTC. Translated, it gives CASSHTTGSETQYF. Variable domain in full (rest from reference TRBV7-8 and TRBJ2-5): GAGVSQSPRYKVAKRGQDVALRCDPISGHVSLFWYQQALGQGPEFLTYFQNEAQLDKSGLPSDRFFAERPEGSVSTLKIQRTQQEDSAVYLCASSHTTGSETQYFGPGTRLLVL.

This sequence joins TRBV12-3 or TRBV12-4 and TRBJ1-1; 7 bases align to TRBD1. With V trimmed by 3 bases and J by 10 bases, 8 bases remained unmatched. The length of the CDR3 is 13 residues. This CDR3 is CASSLGQQSVAFF. In nucleotides, the CDR3 is TGTGCCAGCAGTTTGGGACAGCAAAGCGTAGCTTTCTTT.

CDR3 DNA: TGTGCCACCAGCAGAGAGACGCCGGGACATCAAGATGAAAAACTGTTTTTT. Residues: CATSRETPGHQDEKLFF. J is TRBJ1-4 and V is TRBV15, with D possibly TRBD1 on 6 matching bases. The CDR3 consists of 17 residues. Trimming took 0 bases from V and 6 from J, leaving 17 bases between them. Germline V lookup: CDR1 LNHNV, CDR2 YYDKDF (reference sequence).

The chain couples TRBV7-9 to TRBJ1-4; 8 bases line up with TRBD1. After removal of 4 bases from V and 5 bases from J, the junction contained 6 bases not matched to a gene. This CDR3 comprises 15 residues. Germline CDR1 and CDR2: SEHNR and FQNEAQ (reference sequence). CDR3 region: CASSSRQGANEKLFF. In nucleotides, the CDR3 is TGTGCCAGCAGCTCGCGGCAGGGGGCAAATGAAAAACTGTTTTTT.

The rearrangement uses TRBV5-6 and TRBJ2-3; possible D gene TRBD1, 6 bases. This CDR3 is built from 15 residues. Germline CDR1 SGHDT, CDR2 YYEEEE. Trimming left V 1 base short and J 4 bases short, with 13 bases between. CDR3 protein: CASSLTGTIPDTQYF. In DNA form, the CDR3 reads TGTGCCAGCAGCTTGACCGGGACAATCCCAGATACGCAGTATTTT.

In its sample, this clone was seen once. The chain links TRBV6-5 to TRBJ2-7; D uncertain. In germline, CDR1 is MNHEY, CDR2 SVGAGI. Trimming removed 0 bases from V and 3 bases from J, with 9 bases in between. The CDR3 totals 14 residues. CDR3 loop: CASSYSSVHYEQYF. The DNA of the CDR3 is TGTGCCAGCAGTTACTCGAGTGTCCACTACGAGCAGTACTTC.

This chain links TRBV4-1 with TRBJ1-2, with D unresolved. Germline CDR1 is MGHRA and CDR2 is YSYEKL. V was pared by 7 bases and J by 8 bases, with 8 bases between. The CDR3 extends over 10 amino acids. CDR3 DNA sequence: TGCGCCAGCAAGAATGGCGGCTACACCTTC. Its translation is CASKNGGYTF.

V usage is TRBV6-1 and J usage is TRBJ1-3; D is unclear. Germline lookup yields CDR1 MNHNS and CDR2 SASEGT. Between the trimmed V and J ends, which lost 1 base and 2 bases, there was a span of 6 bases. This CDR3 has 14 amino acids. The CDR3 loop reads CASSEVRTGNTIYF. For the CDR3, the DNA is TGTGCCAGCAGTGAAGTCCGGACTGGAAACACCATATATTTT.

The chain recombines TRBV10-2 with TRBJ2-7; D may be TRBD1 (7 bases). The CDR3 runs 11 residues. In germline, CDR1 is WSHSY, CDR2 SAAADI. Trimming left V 5 bases short and J 7 bases short, with 9 bases between. The CDR3 region has the DNA TGCGCCAGCAGTCCAGGGGGGGAGCAGTACTTC. It encodes CASSPGGEQYF.

The V gene is TRBV5-8, the J gene TRBJ1-4; 7 bases are shared with TRBD1. This CDR3 contains 18 residues. Germline V gives CDR1 SGHTS, CDR2 YDEGEE. Trimming cost V 2 bases and J 0 bases; bases outside gene matches: 10. The CDR3: CASSFYRGEGATNEKLFF. The CDR3 nucleotides read TGTGCCAGCAGCTTTTACAGGGGAGAAGGGGCAACTAATGAAAAACTGTTTTTT.

CDR3 bases: TGTGCCAGCAGCCAAGAAAGGACGACACAACGACAGGCTTTCTTT. Encoded protein: CASSQERTTQRQAFF. This rearrangement joins TRBV3-1 (or the pseudogene TRBV3-2) to TRBJ1-1, with D perhaps TRBD1 (5 bases). Trimming shortened V by 0 bases and J by 11 bases, and 19 bases separated the two germline ends. The CDR3 consists of 15 residues. The germline gives CDR1 LGHDT, CDR2 YNNKEL (reference sequence).

The chain recombines TRBV3-1 (or the pseudogene TRBV3-2) with TRBJ1-6; D is unresolved. Germline CDR1 is LGHDT and CDR2 is YNNKEL (reference sequence). Trimming cost V 1 base and J 7 bases, with 8 bases left between them. This CDR3 contains 14 residues. The CDR3 coding sequence is TGTGCCAGCAGCCAAGCCCACGGAAATTCACCCCTCCACTTT. It is translated as CASSQAHGNSPLHF.

This chain joins TRBV29-1 and TRBJ1-2; D might be TRBD1 (6 bases). The CDR3 runs to 11 residues. The V end was cut by 1 base, the J end by 6 bases, with 6 bases between. Looked up from germline, CDR1 is SQVTM and CDR2 is ANQGSEA. In nucleotides, the CDR3 is TGCAGCGTTGAAGGGGGGCATGGCTACACCTTC. This encodes CSVEGGHGYTF.

The sample holds one count of this clone. The rearrangement joins TRBV3-1 (or the pseudogene TRBV3-2) to TRBJ1-3, with D possibly being TRBD1 (5 bases). Germline V gives CDR1 LGHDT, CDR2 YNNKEL (reference sequence). The CDR3 consists of 16 residues. Trimming cost V 1 base and J 3 bases, with 13 bases left between them. The DNA for the CDR3 is TGTGCCAGCAGCCAAGGAGCCCAGGGAAATGGAAACACCATATATTTT. This sequence encodes CASSQGAQGNGNTIYF.

The chain is built from TRBV19 and TRBJ2-7; 8 positions agree with TRBD1. V shed 6 bases, J shed 4 bases, and the junction held 8 bases outside the gene matches. The CDR3 loop spans 14 amino acids. The V gene's germline CDR1 is LNHDA and CDR2 SQIVND (reference sequence). For the CDR3, the DNA is TGTGCCAGTAGACCTGGGACAGGAATTTACGAGCAGTACTTC. This encodes CASRPGTGIYEQYF.

This clone was recorded once. The chain couples TRBV13 to TRBJ1-3; D is possibly TRBD1 (6 bases). The CDR3 sequence is 15 residues long. The V and J ends lost 5 bases and 0 bases respectively, with 11 bases between them. CDR1 and CDR2 from the germline V gene are PRHDT and FYEKMQ (reference sequence). This chain's CDR3 is CASSPGQNSGNTIYF. CDR3 sequence (DNA): TGTGCCAGCAGCCCGGGACAAAACTCTGGAAACACCATATATTTT.

The chain employs TRBV9 and TRBJ1-3, with a weak D call TRBD1 (5 bases). CDR3 length equals 14 residues. V dropped 4 bases and J dropped 3 bases, with 11 bases sitting between them. Germline V lookup: CDR1 SGDLS, CDR2 YYNGEE. The CDR3 region is CASSPPGGGNTIYF. As DNA, the CDR3 is TGTGCCAGCAGCCCACCGGGGGGTGGAAACACCATATATTTT.

V is TRBV5-6 and J is TRBJ2-5; D remains ambiguous. The V end lost 2 bases, the J end lost 13 bases, and 18 bases lay between the germline ends. CDR1 SGHDT and CDR2 YYEEEE come from the germline V gene. The CDR3 contains 13 residues. CDR3 in amino acids: CASSFRAPPVPYF. The DNA of the CDR3 is TGTGCCAGCAGCTTCCGGGCCCCCCCTGTACCGTACTTC.

This chain links TRBV6-6 with TRBJ1-2; 7 bases match TRBD1. Unmatched junction bases numbered 8, after V lost 8 bases and J lost 2 bases. The CDR3 is 14 residues long. Germline-derived CDR1 and CDR2 are MNHNY and SVGAGI (reference sequence). CDR3: CASHETGLNYGYTF. As DNA, the CDR3 is TGTGCCAGCCACGAGACAGGGTTAAACTATGGCTACACCTTC.